Sequencing of this T cell receptor beta chain was carried out in a study of radiation and T cells in renal cell carcinoma. The germline gives CDR1 MNHEY, CDR2 SVGAGI. Trimming pared 4 bases from V and 0 bases from J, leaving 12 bases between. The length of the CDR3 is 15 residues. Notes on this clone: Antigen specificity is unknown.

Regarding the study as a whole: Top tumor clonotypes rose in blood 2 weeks post-radiation, then contracted.

Here immunoSEQ multiplex PCR was the method, and the copy in TCRdb shows in-frame clones only, minus some. The sample has some 81,000 clones; roughly nine tenths are singletons. Time point meaning: blood 4 weeks post-SBRT, at nephrectomy. Noted treatment: 15 Gy SBRT to primary tumor, nephrectomy 4 weeks later. After SBRT, blood was collected at 2 and 4 weeks, plus baseline. The patient's renal cell carcinoma had clear cell pathology. The sequencing here drew on blood, taken from a patient whose treatment included radiotherapy and nephrectomy. The chain employs TRBV6-5 and TRBJ1-1; D is uncertain. This receptor was obtained from a woman aged 70 to 79 with renal cell carcinoma. The CDR3 sequence: CASSSPRTVNTEAFF. The CDR3 nucleotides read TGTGCCAGCAGTTCCCCCCGGACGGTGAACACTGAAGCTTTCTTT.